Listed below are T cell receptor beta chains from one sample, sequenced in a study of blood T cell repertoires in COVID-19. Profiled with immunoSEQ multiplex PCR; TCRdb holds only in-frame clones, not every one. Of some 150,000 clones in the sample, about 80% were seen once. Sequencing used peripheral blood. The origin of the receptors is a woman in her sixties or seventies with acute or convalescent COVID-19. Both conserved end residues are part of each CDR3. D genes are given only for firm matches. Size is omitted from some rows. Given values are once, few, many or a class for expanded clones.

TRBV5-4	.	TRBJ2-1	.	CASSLDKTQGKNEQFF	TGTGCCAGCAGCTTGGATAAGACCCAGGGGAAGAATGAGCAGTTCTTC
TRBV10-3	.	TRBJ2-7	TRBD2	CAINPGLVPYEQYF	TGTGCCATCAACCCGGGACTAGTACCCTACGAGCAGTACTTC
TRBV2	.	TRBJ2-1	TRBD2	CASITSGYNEQFF	TGTGCCAGCATAACTAGCGGGTACAATGAGCAGTTCTTC
TRBV10-3	.	TRBJ2-2	.	CAISATGLANTGELFF	TGTGCCATCAGCGCCACGGGACTGGCGAACACCGGGGAGCTGTTTTTT
TRBV7-2	few	TRBJ2-7	.	CASSNSGRASEQYF	TGTGCCAGCAGCAATAGCGGCAGGGCGAGCGAGCAGTACTTC
TRBV7-8	.	TRBJ1-6	.	CASTLLGQNSPLHF	TGTGCCAGCACCTTGTTGGGGCAAAATTCACCCCTCCACTTT
TRBV9	.	TRBJ2-2	TRBD2	CASSVGSGGAGELFF	TGTGCCAGCAGCGTTGGTAGCGGGGGAGCCGGGGAGCTGTTTTTT
TRBV5-1	.	TRBJ1-4	.	CASSLGGSGEKLFF	TGCGCCAGCAGCTTGGGGGGTAGCGGAGAAAAACTGTTTTTT
TRBV19	.	TRBJ1-2	TRBD1	CASSLNRGSGGYTF	TGTGCCAGTAGTCTTAACAGGGGCTCTGGTGGCTACACCTTC
TRBV11-1	.	TRBJ2-7	.	CASSLTTGPDYEQYF	TGTGCCAGCAGCTTAACGACAGGTCCGGACTACGAGCAGTACTTC
TRBV5-1	.	TRBJ1-3	TRBD1	CASSWGDSFSSGNTIYF	TGCGCCAGCAGCTGGGGGGACAGCTTCAGCTCTGGAAACACCATATATTTT
TRBV6-5	.	TRBJ2-7	.	CASRKDSPTYEQYF	TGTGCCAGCAGAAAGGACTCCCCTACCTACGAGCAGTACTTC
TRBV30	.	TRBJ2-2	.	CAWNRGSTGELFF	TGTGCCTGGAATCGGGGGAGCACCGGGGAGCTGTTTTTT
TRBV5-1	.	TRBJ2-5	TRBD1	CASSQDREETQYF	TGCGCCAGCAGCCAAGACAGGGAAGAGACCCAGTACTTC
TRBV7-2	.	TRBJ2-3	.	CASSLVYPPMDTQYF	TGTGCCAGCAGCTTAGTCTACCCGCCGATGGATACGCAGTATTTT
TRBV30	.	TRBJ1-1	TRBD1	CAWEQGHGSGAFF	TGTGCCTGGGAACAGGGGCACGGGTCTGGGGCTTTCTTT
TRBV1	once	TRBJ2-7	.	CTSSQEKGQGAYEQYF	TGCACCAGCAGCCAAGAAAAAGGACAGGGGGCCTACGAGCAGTACTTC
TRBV5-4	.	TRBJ2-5	.	CASSLPGAGEETQYF	TGTGCCAGCAGCTTACCCGGGGCAGGGGAAGAGACCCAGTACTTC
TRBV28	.	TRBJ2-2	.	CASSLLRQGLLTGELFF	TGTGCCAGCAGCTTACTTCGACAGGGACTCCTCACCGGGGAGCTGTTTTTT
TRBV18	.	TRBJ1-1	TRBD1	CASSPGGRPGTEAFF	TGTGCCAGCTCCCCAGGGGGCAGACCCGGGACTGAAGCTTTCTTT
TRBV7-2	.	TRBJ2-5	.	CASSISGTYQETQYF	TGTGCCAGCAGCATTTCCGGGACATACCAAGAGACCCAGTACTTC
TRBV5-8	.	TRBJ1-2	.	CASSLSRDYGYTF	TGTGCCAGCAGCTTATCCCGCGACTATGGCTACACCTTC
TRBV11-2	.	TRBJ2-1	.	CASSLSDSSESLEQFF	TGTGCCAGCAGCCTATCGGACAGTTCGGAAAGTCTTGAGCAGTTCTTC
TRBV28	.	TRBJ2-1	TRBD1	CASSGQGRGNEQFF	TGTGCCAGCAGCGGACAGGGGCGGGGGAATGAGCAGTTCTTC
TRBV6-4	.	TRBJ2-3	.	CASSDGHTDTQYF	TGTGCCAGCAGTGACGGCCACACAGATACGCAGTATTTT
TRBV19	few	TRBJ1-2	TRBD1	CASSTDRGGYTF	TGTGCCAGTAGTACGGACAGGGGAGGCTACACCTTC
TRBV7-6	.	TRBJ2-3	TRBD2	CASSFGLAGGPGDTQYF	TGTGCCAGCAGCTTTGGGCTAGCGGGAGGGCCGGGAGATACGCAGTATTTT
TRBV5-1	.	TRBJ2-1	.	CASSLASPPHEQFF	TGCGCCAGCAGCCTGGCTAGCCCCCCCCATGAGCAGTTCTTC
TRBV5-1	.	TRBJ1-1	.	CASSLDGYAFF	TGCGCCAGCAGTTTGGACGGGTATGCTTTCTTT
TRBV7-9	.	TRBJ1-2	TRBD1	CASSWGQSNYGYTF	TGTGCCAGCAGCTGGGGACAGTCTAACTATGGCTACACCTTC
TRBV19	once	TRBJ2-3	.	CASALGTGSDTQYF	TGTGCCAGCGCTTTGGGAACAGGGTCAGATACGCAGTATTTT
TRBV20-1	.	TRBJ2-3	.	CSASLEGGLLSTDTQYF	TGCAGTGCTAGTTTGGAGGGAGGTTTGCTGAGCACAGATACGCAGTATTTT
TRBV3-1/TRBV3-2	.	TRBJ1-6	TRBD1	CASSQLGGPLNSPLHF	TGTGCCAGCAGCCAACTAGGGGGCCCGTTAAATTCACCCCTCCACTTT
TRBV5-1	.	TRBJ2-1	TRBD2	CASSLLLRGSDNEQFF	TGCGCCAGCAGCTTGCTTCTGCGGGGGTCAGACAATGAGCAGTTCTTC
TRBV9	few	TRBJ2-7	TRBD2	CASSAASGTYEQYF	TGTGCCAGCAGCGCCGCTAGCGGAACCTACGAGCAGTACTTC
TRBV28	.	TRBJ2-1	TRBD2	CASSLPLTSGVLYNEQFF	TGTGCCAGCAGTTTACCTCTGACTAGCGGGGTCCTCTACAATGAGCAGTTCTTC
TRBV25-1	.	TRBJ1-1	.	CASSGLSGWPYGAFF	TGTGCCAGCAGTGGCCTCTCGGGTTGGCCTTACGGAGCTTTCTTT
TRBV30	.	TRBJ2-7	.	CAWSVEADASISGGEQYF	TGTGCCTGGAGTGTAGAAGCGGATGCGTCGATCTCCGGGGGCGAGCAGTACTTC
TRBV3-1/TRBV3-2	.	TRBJ2-3	.	CASSPEGQGATDTQYF	TGTGCCAGCAGCCCCGAAGGGCAGGGCGCCACAGATACGCAGTATTTT
TRBV7-2	once	TRBJ2-2	.	CASSLGSGGRDTGELFF	TGTGCCAGCAGCTTAGGCTCGGGGGGCAGGGACACCGGGGAGCTGTTTTTT
TRBV6-5	.	TRBJ1-3	.	CASFRGTGNTIYF	TGTGCCAGCTTCCGGGGTACTGGAAACACCATATATTTT
TRBV10-1	.	TRBJ2-1	TRBD1	CASYRGNEQFF	TGCGCCAGTTACAGGGGCAATGAGCAGTTCTTC